Listed here is a single T cell receptor beta chain. Its antigen is as yet unknown. The data stem from a study of cytomegalovirus exposure and HLA in healthy donors. Study-wide points: A later analysis appeared to link common viral pathogens to several of the most significant clusters. Researchers had no immune exposure information except CMV serostatus available.

There are 15 residues in the CDR3. The trim removed 5 bases at V and 10 bases at J, leaving 16 bases unmatched. The germline V gene has CDR1 MDHEN and CDR2 SYDVKM. The PCR made use of 60 Vbeta and 13 Jbeta primers. Some clones are missing from TCRdb's copy, which holds only in-frame ones; the method was immunoSEQ multiplex PCR. The top ten clones hold around 4.4% of a sample with some 120,000 clones, 79% of them seen once. The specimen sequenced was PBMCs. The sequence derives from a man in his thirties or forties in good health and CMV-seropositive. This chain connects TRBV28 to TRBJ1-1; 7 positions agree with TRBD1. The CDR3 here is CASSRLGQGGIGAFF. The CDR3 DNA sequence: TGTGCCAGCAGTCGCCTTGGGCAGGGGGGTATAGGAGCTTTCTTT. Full variable domain (missing parts from reference TRBV28 and TRBJ1-1): DVKVTQSSRYLVKRTGEKVFLECVQDMDHENMFWYRQDPGLGLRLIYFSYDVKMKEKGDIPEGYSVSREKKERFSLILESASTNQTSMYLCASSRLGQGGIGAFFGQGTRLTVV.